These T cell receptor beta chains were read from a single sample in a study of Ad26.COV2.S vaccination and SARS-CoV-2 variants. Generated by immunoSEQ multiplex PCR, the TCRdb table keeps only in-frame clones and is missing some. The table records approximately 360,000 clones, about 80% of them present only once. Sequenced material: peripheral blood, taken in a trial of Ad26.COV2.S vaccine versus placebo. The receptors were sampled from a person aged 18 to 65 who received the Ad26.COV2.S COVID-19 vaccine or a placebo. CDR3s include the opening cysteine and the closing phenylalanine or tryptophan. Each record gives: J gene, V gene, clone size, CDR3 protein. Clone size, where shown, is once, few, many, or a class for clones that have expanded.

TRBJ2-2	TRBV5-6	.	CASSLSGGGTGELFF
TRBJ2-3	TRBV9	once	CASSRTSGADTQYF
TRBJ2-7	TRBV7-9	.	CASSSNKAQIYEQYF
TRBJ2-2	TRBV28	.	CASSGTSGSISGELFF
TRBJ1-2	TRBV19	.	CASLGFNYGYTF
TRBJ1-6	TRBV14	.	CASSQRSQLNSPLHF
TRBJ1-1	TRBV29-1	.	CSVVRQDTEAFF
TRBJ1-1	TRBV6-1	.	CASSEEGGNTEAFF
TRBJ1-5	TRBV2	.	CASADGPNQPQHF
TRBJ1-3	TRBV5-6	.	CASTLGTTGNTIYF
TRBJ1-2	TRBV6-5	.	CASKDQGQGPGYTF
TRBJ2-3	TRBV10-3	.	CAISPTSVTDTQYF
TRBJ2-7	TRBV4-1	.	CASSHPTSYEQYF
TRBJ1-1	TRBV4-3	.	CASSQVLLRQGASTEAFF
TRBJ1-1	TRBV18	few	CASRAGMNTEAFF
TRBJ2-3	TRBV29-1	.	CSVDRGDTGRDTQYF
TRBJ2-1	TRBV7-9	.	CASSFTIAGGPYNEQFF
TRBJ2-4	TRBV3-1/TRBV3-2	.	CASSQGGLASKNIQYF
TRBJ2-1	TRBV2	.	CASRLREGSYNEQFF
TRBJ2-5	TRBV4-1	few	CASSQRAGAGGGETQYF
TRBJ2-2	TRBV7-3	.	CASSWGDPTGELFF
TRBJ2-5	TRBV5-5	.	CASSYQETQYF
TRBJ2-1	TRBV10-2	once	CASFGTEQFF
TRBJ1-2	TRBV4-3	once	CASSQDRSRQRHGYTF
TRBJ2-3	TRBV3-1/TRBV3-2	.	CASSQGKAGEADTQYF
TRBJ2-7	TRBV6-5	.	CASSYGDRKTYEQYF
TRBJ1-5	TRBV6-2/TRBV6-3	.	CASSTGTQPQHF
TRBJ2-1	TRBV27	.	CASSPLPGGTRDNEQFF
TRBJ2-5	TRBV5-6	.	CASSLTETQYF
TRBJ1-5	TRBV7-9	once	CASSPGTGGGNQPQHF
TRBJ1-2	TRBV27	.	CASSPGSYLDYGYTF
TRBJ2-3	TRBV10-2	.	CASSLGARTDTQYF
TRBJ1-3	TRBV27	.	CASSREGRSGNTIYF
TRBJ2-7	TRBV27	.	CASREEGAPSYEQYF
TRBJ1-4	TRBV20-1	once	CSASKLGRYNEKLFF
TRBJ2-7	TRBV7-9	.	CASSPRGNAYEQYF
TRBJ2-3	TRBV5-1	.	CASIGTGGDFADTQYF
TRBJ2-7	TRBV5-6	.	CASSLKGRIISYEQYF
TRBJ2-1	TRBV7-3	.	CASSFVSASEQFF
TRBJ1-5	TRBV6-5	.	CASRPNRQGNQPQHF
TRBJ2-7	TRBV9	.	CASSDQLAGEQYF
TRBJ1-4	TRBV7-9	.	CASSPGQSEKLFF
TRBJ2-2	TRBV10-3	.	CAISGRPGGLGELFF
TRBJ2-7	TRBV25-1	once	CASSRQGAFEQYF
TRBJ1-2	TRBV9	.	CASSVDRGLYGYTF
TRBJ1-1	TRBV14	.	CASSQQGGTEAFF
TRBJ2-7	TRBV19	.	CASSDREEQYF
TRBJ1-1	TRBV5-4	.	CASRVKGNTEAFF
TRBJ1-4	TRBV19	.	CASSNRGREKLFF
TRBJ1-6	TRBV15	.	CATSRDHDTLSSYNSPLHF
TRBJ1-4	TRBV5-1	.	CASSPGQGRPNEKLFF
TRBJ1-5	TRBV6-5	.	CASGTGNSVQPQHF
TRBJ2-7	TRBV6-1	.	CASSEGGDYEQYF
TRBJ1-1	TRBV7-9	.	CASSFQGIWLMAFF
TRBJ1-1	TRBV19	.	CASSTGQGLSATEAFF
TRBJ2-2	TRBV7-6	few	CASSPDSGGNTGELFF
TRBJ1-3	TRBV13	.	CASSLRGASGNTIYF
TRBJ2-7	TRBV9	.	CASSVGHRAYEQYF